This TCR beta chain is drawn from a study of shared clonotypes between healthy human individuals. General study findings and limits: Among donors, sharing of clonotypes was expected to be affected by sequencing depth.

The ends were cut back, 5 bases at V and 1 base at J, with 17 bases in the middle. From germline, CDR1 is SGHVS and CDR2 FQNEAQ. The CDR3 length is 16 residues. Deep level was the assay's run setting. As processed by the authors: In the immunoSEQ data, sequences were junction-only and lacked quality scores, so filtering differed. The assay was immunoSEQ multiplex PCR, and TCRdb's table has in-frame clones only and misses some. Clone size and V and J calls were adopted from that table, with D and trimming inferred from the DNA. The sample includes 2 million to 2.5 million clones, about 92% seen only once; the top ten take 0.39%. A note on this clone: Its antigen is unknown.

The clonotype comes from a man between 18 and 35 years old in good health. Some clones in this sample may be carry-over from other donors' samples. The V call is TRBV7-8, the J call TRBJ2-5; D is unclear. The material sequenced was naive CD4+ T cells from PBMCs. As to subset: CD45RA+ positively selected. The CDR3 reads CASSPARVLGQETQYF. CDR3 DNA sequence: TGTGCCAGCAGCCCGGCCCGGGTCCTTGGCCAAGAGACCCAGTACTTC.